These 20 T cell receptor beta chains originate from one sample sequenced in a study of T cells in Graves' hyperthyroidism and ophthalmopathy. RNA transcripts provided the source from which TCR beta CDR3 regions were amplified. The HTBI set primed first-round TCR CDR3 RT-PCR. TCRdb reprocessed the multiplex PCR reads with MiXCR, giving one entry per CDR3 protein. The sample carries around 300,000 distinct CDR3 sequences, approximately 14% recorded once. The specimen was blood. All receptors derive from a woman aged 40-49 years with Graves' hyperthyroidism.

This clonotype occurred a few times. This chain uses TRBV14 with TRBJ2-1, with a possible D match to TRBD2 (6 bases). Trimming took 4 bases from V and 6 from J, leaving 13 bases between them. The germline CDR1 and CDR2 sequences are SGHDN and FVKESK. The CDR3 sequence is 14 residues long. The CDR3 nucleotides are TGTGCCAGCAGCCCCGTGGGTAGCGGCAATGAGCAGTTCTTC. Translated: CASSPVGSGNEQFF.

About this clonotype: It may be a read error: a sequence one base away is much more abundant. No conserved phenylalanine or tryptophan ends this CDR3, so it is likely a read error. Because the CDR3's place on the DNA is in doubt, the DNA is left out and the CDR3 is given as listed by TCRdb. V gene TRBV20-1 combines with J gene TRBJ1-2; TRBD1 was called by the table and not checked on the DNA. Termini included, the CDR3 measures 18 amino acids. From germline, CDR1 is DFQATT and CDR2 SNEGSKA (reference sequence). The CDR3 sequence is CGPGGAGLPTGANYGYSL.

There are many counts of this clonotype. The genes are TRBV7-9 and TRBJ1-4; 7 nucleotides agree with TRBD1. CDR3 length equals 15 residues. Germline V lookup: CDR1 SEHNR, CDR2 FQNEAQ (reference sequence). The V gene end was trimmed by 1 base and the J gene end by 3 bases; junction bases not matched to a gene: 2. The CDR3 region has the DNA TGTGCCAGCAGCTTAGTTGGGACAGCTAATGAAAAACTGTTTTTT. Translating gives CASSLVGTANEKLFF. Looking up the rest from reference TRBV7-9 and TRBJ1-4 gives the full variable domain: DTGVSQNPRHKITKRGQNVTFRCDPISEHNRLYWYRQTLGQGPEFLTYFQNEAQLEKSRLLSDRFSAERPKGSFSTLEIQRTEQGDSAMYLCASSLVGTANEKLFFGSGTQLSVL.

There are many counts of this clonotype. The rearrangement joins TRBV19 to TRBJ2-3, with D tentatively TRBD2 (5 bases). Germline assignment: CDR1 LNHDA and CDR2 SQIVND (reference sequence). This CDR3 has 15 residues. The ends were cut back, 5 bases at V and 3 bases at J, with 15 bases in the middle. CDR3 sequence reads: CASSDTSSGTDTQYF. DNA of the CDR3: TGTGCCAGTAGTGATACATCCTCGGGGACAGATACGCAGTATTTT.

This clonotype has just a few counts. V usage is TRBV15 and J usage is TRBJ2-2; unclear D gene. The CDR3 contains 15 residues. Germline V gene lookup returns CDR1 LNHNV and CDR2 YYDKDF (reference sequence). Trimming took off 2 bases at V and 6 bases at J, with 13 bases between the two ends. CDR3 nucleotide sequence: TGTGCCACCAGCAGACCTAGGAGCCAAGCCGGGGAGCTGTTTTTT. It is translated as CATSRPRSQAGELFF. Full variable domain (remainder filled in from reference TRBV15 and TRBJ2-2): DAMVIQNPRYQVTQFGKPVTLSCSQTLNHNVMYWYQQKSSQAPKLLFHYYDKDFNNEADTPDNFQSRRPNTSFCFLDIRSPGLGDTAMYLCATSRPRSQAGELFFGEGSRLTVL.

There are many counts of this clonotype. This chain links TRBV5-1 with TRBJ1-5; 9 bases align to TRBD1. J gave up 5 bases and V 0 bases, and 3 bases lay outside the gene matches. The CDR3 runs 15 residues. CDR1 is SGHRS and CDR2 is YFSETQ in the germline V gene. This CDR3 is CASSLVTGGDQPQHF. The CDR3 coding sequence is TGCGCCAGCAGCTTGGTCACAGGGGGCGATCAGCCCCAGCATTTT.

In its sample, this clonotype was seen many times. A read error is possible here, since a much larger clone lies one base away. The chain carries TRBV6-1 and TRBJ2-7; D is undetermined. The CDR3 has 12 amino acids. Germline-derived CDR1 and CDR2 are MNHNS and SASEGT. In nucleotides, the CDR3 is TGTACCAGCAGTCCGATCTCCTACGAGCAGTACTTC. Its translation: CTSSPISYEQYF.

This clonotype was recorded many times. The rearrangement joins TRBV20-1 to TRBJ2-1; TRBD2 might be the D (5 bases). Per germline, CDR1 DFQATT and CDR2 SNEGSKA (reference sequence). The CDR3 totals 15 residues. Trimming left V 5 bases short and J 0 bases short, with 14 bases between. Written as DNA, the CDR3 is TGCAGTGCTCCCCTAGCCTGGGGCTCCTACAATGAGCAGTTCTTC. Translating it yields CSAPLAWGSYNEQFF.

This clonotype was seen ten or more times. The V gene is TRBV27, the J gene TRBJ1-5; 8 nucleotides align to TRBD1. Germline V gene lookup returns CDR1 MNHEY and CDR2 SMNVEV (reference sequence). This CDR3 has 16 residues. Trimming cost V 6 bases and J 3 bases; bases outside gene matches: 10. CDR3 amino acids: CASRERAGGFNQPQHF. CDR3 sequence (DNA): TGTGCCAGCAGGGAAAGGGCAGGGGGCTTCAATCAGCCCCAGCATTTT.

Concerning this clonotype: This may arise from a read error, as a much more abundant clone is one base away. Given the absence of the conserved phenylalanine or tryptophan at the CDR3 end, a read error is likely. The chain combines TRBV2 with TRBJ2-5; D uncertain. V dropped 3 bases and J dropped 3 bases, with 8 bases sitting between them. Per germline, CDR1 SNHLY and CDR2 FYNNEI. The CDR3 totals 13 residues. This CDR3 reads CASSDGIKETQYL. The DNA of the CDR3 is TGTGCCAGCAGTGATGGGATTAAAGAGACCCAGTACCTC.

This clonotype was detected many times. The rearrangement links TRBV2 to TRBJ2-7; 9 bases are a match to TRBD1. This CDR3 comprises 16 residues. The V gene end was trimmed by 1 base and the J gene end by 2 bases; junction bases not matched to a gene: 6. CDR1 is SNHLY and CDR2 is FYNNEI in the germline V gene. The CDR3 region is CASSEGQGDRAYEQYF. CDR3 nucleotide sequence: TGTGCCAGCAGTGAAGGGCAAGGGGACAGGGCCTACGAGCAGTACTTC.

This clonotype appeared many times. J is TRBJ1-5 and V is TRBV6-1; 7 nucleotides match TRBD1. The V gene end was trimmed by 7 bases and the J gene end by 7 bases; junction bases not matched to a gene: 7. CDR1 MNHNS and CDR2 SASEGT come from the germline V gene. This CDR3 has 13 amino acids. The CDR3 spells CASTTGAGQPQHF. The CDR3 DNA follows: TGTGCCAGCACTACAGGGGCAGGGCAGCCCCAGCATTTT.

This clonotype was recorded at least ten times. CDR3 DNA sequence: TGTGCCAGCAGTTTAGGGCAGGATGGTACTGAAGCTTTCTTT. Translated, it gives CASSLGQDGTEAFF. V is TRBV28 and J is TRBJ1-1, with unresolved D. The germline V and J ends were trimmed by 2 bases and 5 bases, with 12 bases remaining between them. This CDR3 spans 14 amino acids. Germline V gene data show CDR1 as MDHEN and CDR2 as SYDVKM. Drawing the rest from reference TRBV28 and TRBJ1-1, the complete variable domain is DVKVTQSSRYLVKRTGEKVFLECVQDMDHENMFWYRQDPGLGLRLIYFSYDVKMKEKGDIPEGYSVSREKKERFSLILESASTNQTSMYLCASSLGQDGTEAFFGQGTRLTVV.

This clonotype was picked up a small number of times. This chain uses TRBV19 with TRBJ1-1; tentatively, D is TRBD1 (6 bases). Trimming left V 4 bases short and J 6 bases short, with 12 bases between. CDR3 size: 13 residues. Germline CDR1 LNHDA, CDR2 SQIVND (reference sequence). CDR3: CASSTGTSSEAFF. The CDR3 DNA follows: TGTGCCAGTAGTACCGGGACATCTTCTGAAGCTTTCTTT.

The rearrangement joins TRBV20-1 to TRBJ1-2; the match to TRBD1 covers 7 bases. With V trimmed by 7 bases and J by 3 bases, 5 bases remained unmatched. This CDR3 is 12 amino acids long. Germline V lookup: CDR1 DFQATT, CDR2 SNEGSKA (reference sequence). The CDR3 coding sequence is TGCAGTGTCTCCGGGACAGACTATGGCTACACCTTC. Protein: CSVSGTDYGYTF.

This clonotype turned up a few times. The chain employs TRBV18 and TRBJ1-1; unclear D gene. CDR1 and CDR2 (germline): KGHSH, LQKENI. The CDR3 consists of 15 residues. Trimming stripped 2 bases from V and 0 bases from J, with 10 bases between. The CDR3 nucleotides read TGTGCCAGCTCACCATCGCTAGGGATGAACACTGAAGCTTTCTTT. It is translated as CASSPSLGMNTEAFF.

The gene calls are TRBV7-8 and TRBJ1-6; no reliable D call. Germline V gene sequence: CDR1 SGHVS, CDR2 FQNEAQ. The CDR3 extends over 18 amino acids. V was pared by 2 bases and J by 0 bases, with 14 bases between. In nucleotides, the CDR3 is TGTGCCAGCAGCTTAATCAGTTCCCTAAGCTCCTATAATTCACCCCTCCACTTT. It translates to CASSLISSLSSYNSPLHF.

The sample holds many counts of this clonotype. The chain couples TRBV2 to TRBJ1-6; D uncertain. The CDR3 sequence is 14 residues long. The germline gives CDR1 SNHLY, CDR2 FYNNEI. V lost 6 bases, J lost 9 bases, and 15 bases lay in between. The CDR3 region is CASRPGEGRSPLHF. In DNA, the CDR3 is TGTGCCAGCAGGCCGGGAGAAGGACGTTCACCCCTCCACTTT.

This clonotype was seen many times. V gene TRBV12-3 or TRBV12-4 combines with J gene TRBJ1-5, with 8 bases lining up with TRBD1. This CDR3 region has 14 residues. The V gene end was trimmed by 5 bases and the J gene end by 7 bases; junction bases not matched to a gene: 7. The CDR3 nucleotides read TGTGCCAGCAGTGAAACAGGGGGAAGACAGCCCCAGCATTTT. Its translation: CASSETGGRQPQHF.

With respect to this clonotype: A much larger clone differs by one base, so this may be a read error. The chain joins TRBV14 to TRBJ1-1; no clear D gene. The CDR3 is 11 residues long. V was pared by 8 bases and J by 8 bases, with 12 bases between. Germline CDR1 is SGHDN and CDR2 is FVKESK. This CDR3 reads CASFCAGEAFF. CDR3 DNA: TGTGCCAGCTTCTGTGCTGGCGAAGCTTTCTTT.